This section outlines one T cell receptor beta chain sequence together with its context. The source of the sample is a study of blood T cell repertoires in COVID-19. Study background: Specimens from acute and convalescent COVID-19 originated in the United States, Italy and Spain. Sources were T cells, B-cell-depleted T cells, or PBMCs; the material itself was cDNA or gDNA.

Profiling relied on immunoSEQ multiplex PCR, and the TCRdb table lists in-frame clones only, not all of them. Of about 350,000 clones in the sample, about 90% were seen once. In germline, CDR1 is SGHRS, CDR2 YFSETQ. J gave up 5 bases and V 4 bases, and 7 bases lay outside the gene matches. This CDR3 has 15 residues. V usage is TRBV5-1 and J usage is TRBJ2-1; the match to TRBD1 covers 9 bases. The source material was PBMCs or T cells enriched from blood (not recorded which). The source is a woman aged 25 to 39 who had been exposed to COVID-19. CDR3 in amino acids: CASSKGTGNHNEQFF. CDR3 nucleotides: TGCGCCAGCAGCAAAGGGACAGGGAATCACAATGAGCAGTTCTTC.